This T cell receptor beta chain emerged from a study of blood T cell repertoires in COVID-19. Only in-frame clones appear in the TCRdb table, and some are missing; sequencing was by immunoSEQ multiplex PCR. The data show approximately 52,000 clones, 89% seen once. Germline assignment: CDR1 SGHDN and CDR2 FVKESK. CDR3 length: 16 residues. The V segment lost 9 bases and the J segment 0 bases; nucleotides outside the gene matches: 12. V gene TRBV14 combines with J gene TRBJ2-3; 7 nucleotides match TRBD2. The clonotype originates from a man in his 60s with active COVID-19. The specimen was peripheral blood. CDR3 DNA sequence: TGTGCCAGGGCTAGGGCTAGCGGATCTAGCACAGATACGCAGTATTTT. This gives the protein CARARASGSSTDTQYF.